The 15 T cell receptor beta chains listed next were all sequenced from one sample in a study of CD8+ T cells in alopecia areata. Sequencing templates came from extracted RNA that was reverse transcribed into cDNA. The repertoire was sequenced with immunoSEQ multiplex PCR; TCRdb's copy has only in-frame clones and lacks some. The sample carries 150,000 to 200,000 clones, 55% recorded once. Sequenced sample: CD4+ T cells sorted from blood. These receptors came from a human donor in good health.

This clone was detected only once. The chain recombines TRBV29-1 with TRBJ1-2; D is ambiguous. Germline CDR1 is SQVTM and CDR2 is ANQGSEA. The CDR3 loop spans 13 amino acids. V gave up 3 bases and J gave up 0 bases, with 8 bases separating them. CDR3 nucleotide sequence: TGCAGCGTTGACTTACGCCCTAACTATGGCTACACCTTC. The encoded protein is CSVDLRPNYGYTF.

DNA of the CDR3: TGTGCCTGGGGGGACTATACGCAGTATTTT. Protein sequence: CAWGDYTQYF. The rearrangement uses TRBV30 and TRBJ2-3; maybe TRBD2 (6 bases). V shed 5 bases and J shed 7 bases, with 7 bases lying between them. Germline CDR1 reads GTSNPN; CDR2 reads SVGIG (reference sequence). This CDR3 spans 10 amino acids.

V gene TRBV2 combines with J gene TRBJ2-1; maybe TRBD1 (6 bases). CDR1 is SNHLY, CDR2 FYNNEI, per germline. Trimming cost V 6 bases and J 9 bases, with 15 bases left between them. The CDR3 runs to 13 residues. The CDR3 DNA sequence: TGTGCCAGCAGGACAACAGGGATGACTGAGCAGTTCTTC. Translated, it gives CASRTTGMTEQFF. Drawing the rest from reference TRBV2 and TRBJ2-1, the complete variable domain is EPEVTQTPSHQVTQMGQEVILRCVPISNHLYFYWYRQILGQKVEFLVSFYNNEISEKSEIFDDQFSVERPDGSNFTLKIRSTKLEDSAMYFCASRTTGMTEQFFGPGTRLTVL.

The CDR3 DNA follows: TGTGCCACCAGCAGAGAATTATTTCAGGGGGGATTGTGGAACACTGAAGCTTTCTTT. Translating it yields CATSRELFQGGLWNTEAFF. The chain has TRBV15 and TRBJ1-1, with 7 bases identical to TRBD1. The V segment lost 0 bases and the J segment 1 base; nucleotides outside the gene matches: 14. Germline V gene data show CDR1 as LNHNV and CDR2 as YYDKDF (reference sequence). There are 19 residues in the CDR3. The complete variable domain, with remaining parts taken from reference TRBV15 and TRBJ1-1, reads DAMVIQNPRYQVTQFGKPVTLSCSQTLNHNVMYWYQQKSSQAPKLLFHYYDKDFNNEADTPDNFQSRRPNTSFCFLDIRSPGLGDTAMYLCATSRELFQGGLWNTEAFFGQGTRLTVV.

The rearrangement joins TRBV18 to TRBJ2-3, with D perhaps given as TRBD1 or TRBD2 (6 bases each). Looked up from germline, CDR1 is KGHSH and CDR2 is LQKENI. Trimming removed 2 bases from V and 3 bases from J, with 12 bases in between. This CDR3 has 15 residues. The CDR3 protein is CASSPVRGPTDTQYF. DNA for the CDR3: TGTGCCAGCTCACCAGTCCGGGGGCCTACAGATACGCAGTATTTT.

This clone appeared once. V and J are TRBV28 and TRBJ2-6; D is ambiguous. CDR3 length equals 16 residues. Trimming stripped 5 bases from V and 4 bases from J, with 15 bases between. Per the germline V gene, CDR1 is MDHEN and CDR2 is SYDVKM. The CDR3 loop is CASSRTPGTGANVLTF. The CDR3 bases are TGTGCCAGCAGTCGCACCCCAGGAACCGGGGCCAACGTCCTGACTTTC.

This chain uses TRBV18 with TRBJ1-5, with D unresolved. V was trimmed by 2 bases and J by 7 bases, leaving 12 bases between them. CDR3 size: 14 residues. Germline V gives CDR1 KGHSH, CDR2 LQKENI. The CDR3 nucleotides are TGTGCCAGCTCACCAGGGCAGACCGGGCAGCCCCAGCATTTT. Its protein is CASSPGQTGQPQHF.

The chain recombines TRBV29-1 with TRBJ2-1; the match to TRBD2 covers 7 bases. Germline values: CDR1 SQVTM, CDR2 ANQGSEA. The V gene end was trimmed by 4 bases and the J gene end by 4 bases; junction bases not matched to a gene: 7. This CDR3 is 14 amino acids long. For the CDR3, the DNA is TGCAGCGTTGGGGCTAGCGGATCTTACAATGAGCAGTTCTTC. Encoded protein: CSVGASGSYNEQFF.

This clone has only a few counts. The same CDR3 arises from other DNA sequences in this sample as well. CDR3 protein: CSVRTGVTEAFF. The DNA for the CDR3 is TGCAGCGTGAGGACAGGGGTCACTGAAGCTTTCTTT. The chain employs TRBV29-1 and TRBJ1-1; 9 positions agree with TRBD1. The germline V gene has CDR1 SQVTM and CDR2 ANQGSEA. The CDR3 contains 12 residues. Losses at the gene ends were 6 bases for V and 4 bases for J; bases not matched to a gene: 3. The variable domain in full, completed from reference TRBV29-1 and TRBJ1-1, reads SAVISQKPSRDICQRGTSLTIQCQVDSQVTMMFWYRQQPGQSLTLIATANQGSEATYESGFVIDKFPISRPNLTFSTLTVSNMSPEDSSIYLCSVRTGVTEAFFGQGTRLTVV.

The chain joins TRBV7-3 to TRBJ2-7, with 10 bases matching TRBD1. V lost 4 bases, J lost 9 bases, and 6 bases stayed unmatched. Germline CDR1 and CDR2: SGHTA and FQGTGA. This CDR3 contains 13 residues. CDR3 region: CASSSTGTGVQYF. CDR3 in DNA: TGTGCCAGCAGCTCTACCGGGACAGGGGTGCAGTACTTC.

This rearrangement joins TRBV29-1 to TRBJ2-7, with 8 bases that match TRBD2. Germline assignment: CDR1 SQVTM and CDR2 ANQGSEA. The ends lost 6 bases at V and 0 bases at J; junction bases unmatched: 4. The CDR3 loop spans 13 amino acids. The CDR3 coding sequence is TGCAGCGTGAGCGGGAGACTCTCCTACGAGCAGTACTTC. Its translation: CSVSGRLSYEQYF.

The chain couples TRBV25-1 to TRBJ2-5, with no clear D. V lost 4 bases, J lost 1 base, and 1 base lay in between. The germline gives CDR1 MGHDK, CDR2 SYGVNS. The CDR3 has 11 amino acids. In DNA, the CDR3 is TGTGCCAGCAGTGTCCAAGAGACCCAGTACTTC. Translating gives CASSVQETQYF.

The chain carries TRBV18 and TRBJ1-1; the match to TRBD1 covers 7 bases. Germline lookup yields CDR1 KGHSH and CDR2 LQKENI. CDR3 length equals 14 residues. The junction had 4 bases not matched to a gene; V was cut back by 6 bases and J by 0 bases. This CDR3 is CASSPGQLNTEAFF. The CDR3 nucleotides are TGTGCCAGCTCGCCGGGACAGCTGAACACTGAAGCTTTCTTT.

This clone is a singleton in its sample. V gene TRBV6-6 combines with J gene TRBJ2-5; TRBD1 agrees at 9 bases. V shed 11 bases and J 1 base; nucleotides not matched to a gene: 11. The CDR3 length is 15 residues. Looked up from germline, CDR1 is MNHNY and CDR2 is SVGAGI (reference sequence). The CDR3 region is CAARSRGQGQETQYF. The CDR3, as DNA: TGTGCCGCCAGGTCCCGGGGACAGGGCCAAGAGACCCAGTACTTC.

This clone was seen a few times. This chain links TRBV30 with TRBJ2-7; maybe TRBD1 (6 bases). Trimming removed 1 base at V and 3 bases at J, with 7 bases between. The CDR3 has 12 amino acids. Germline V CDR1 and CDR2: GTSNPN, SVGIG (reference sequence). The CDR3 spells CAWSEQGYEQYF. The CDR3 DNA reads as TGTGCCTGGAGTGAACAGGGCTACGAGCAGTACTTC.